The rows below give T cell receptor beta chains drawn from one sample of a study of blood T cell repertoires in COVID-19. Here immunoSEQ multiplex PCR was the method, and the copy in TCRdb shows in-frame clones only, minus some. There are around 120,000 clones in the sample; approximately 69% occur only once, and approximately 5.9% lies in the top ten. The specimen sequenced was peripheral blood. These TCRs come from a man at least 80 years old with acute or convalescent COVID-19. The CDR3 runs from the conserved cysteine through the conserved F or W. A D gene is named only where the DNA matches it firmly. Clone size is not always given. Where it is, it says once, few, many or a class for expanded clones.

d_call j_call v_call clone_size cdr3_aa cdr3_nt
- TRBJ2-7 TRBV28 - CASREQGDTYEQYF TGTGCCAGCAGGGAACAGGGTGATACCTACGAGCAGTACTTC
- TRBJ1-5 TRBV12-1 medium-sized CASNRQGASQPQHF TGTGCCAGCAACCGACAGGGAGCCAGTCAGCCCCAGCATTTT
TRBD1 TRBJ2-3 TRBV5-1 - CASSPGQETDTQYF TGCGCCAGCAGCCCGGGACAGGAAACAGATACGCAGTATTTT
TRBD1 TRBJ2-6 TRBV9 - CASSPRGTGSFSGANVLTF TGTGCCAGCAGCCCCCGAGGGACAGGAAGCTTCTCTGGGGCCAACGTCCTGACTTTC
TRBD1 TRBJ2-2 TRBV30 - CASRDRGRGTGELFF TGTGCCTCGCGGGACAGGGGGCGAGGGACCGGGGAGCTGTTTTTT
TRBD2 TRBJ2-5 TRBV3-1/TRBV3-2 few CASTLGRGIQETQYF TGTGCCAGCACGCTGGGGAGGGGTATTCAAGAGACCCAGTACTTC
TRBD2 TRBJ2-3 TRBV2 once CASSREGRTDTQYF TGTGCCAGCAGTCGGGAGGGGCGCACAGATACGCAGTATTTT
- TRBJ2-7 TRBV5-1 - CASRAGGYEQYF TGCGCCAGCAGAGCTGGAGGGTACGAGCAGTACTTC
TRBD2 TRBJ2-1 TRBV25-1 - CASSGGLAGGNEQFF TGTGCCAGCAGTGGGGGACTAGCGGGAGGTAATGAGCAGTTCTTC
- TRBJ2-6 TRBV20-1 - CSASAGYYSGANVLTF TGCAGTGCTAGTGCAGGGTACTACTCTGGGGCCAACGTCCTGACTTTC
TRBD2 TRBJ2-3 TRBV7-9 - CASSRSGATDTQYF TGTGCCAGCAGCCGTAGCGGGGCCACAGATACGCAGTATTTT
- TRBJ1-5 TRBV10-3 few CAISEEAQPQHF TGTGCCATCAGTGAGGAGGCCCAGCCCCAGCATTTT
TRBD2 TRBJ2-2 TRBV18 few CASSPFRGANTGELFF TGTGCCAGCTCACCATTTCGGGGGGCGAACACCGGGGAGCTGTTTTTT
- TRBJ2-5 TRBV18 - CASSPSLQETQYF TGTGCCAGCTCACCGTCTCTTCAAGAGACCCAGTACTTC
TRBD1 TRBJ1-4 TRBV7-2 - CASSPGGRNNEKLFF TGTGCCAGCAGCCCAGGGGGAAGGAATAATGAAAAACTGTTTTTT
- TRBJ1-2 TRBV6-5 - CASSVTGSKGGYTF TGTGCCAGCAGCGTTACAGGGTCAAAAGGTGGCTACACCTTC
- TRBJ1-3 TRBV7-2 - CASSKRQAGNTIYF TGTGCCAGCAGCAAAAGACAAGCTGGAAACACCATATATTTT
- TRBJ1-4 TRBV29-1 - CSVEEGREREKLFF TGCAGCGTTGAAGAAGGCAGGGAAAGGGAAAAACTGTTTTTT
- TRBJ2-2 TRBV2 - CASSELRELFF TGTGCCAGCAGTGAACTAAGGGAGCTGTTTTTT
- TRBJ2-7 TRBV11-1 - CASSLADSGAYEQYF TGTGCCAGCAGCTTAGCGGATTCAGGGGCCTACGAGCAGTACTTC
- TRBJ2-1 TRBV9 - CASSLDSYPYNEQFF TGTGCCAGCAGCCTGGACTCTTACCCTTACAATGAGCAGTTCTTC
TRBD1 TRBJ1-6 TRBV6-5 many CASSPRDRDSPLHF TGTGCCAGCAGTCCTCGGGACAGGGACTCACCCCTCCACTTT
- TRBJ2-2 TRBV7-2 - CASSLDGQITGELFF TGTGCCAGCAGCTTAGACGGACAAATCACCGGGGAGCTGTTTTTT
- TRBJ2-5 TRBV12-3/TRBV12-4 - CASSEGDTLGQYF TGTGCCAGCAGTGAGGGCGACACGTTGGGCCAGTACTTC
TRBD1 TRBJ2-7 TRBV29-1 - CSALLGTGGGEQYF TGCAGCGCCCTGCTAGGGACAGGGGGCGGTGAGCAGTACTTC
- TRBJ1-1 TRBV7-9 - CASSLGKGKEAFF TGTGCCAGCAGCTTAGGTAAGGGGAAGGAAGCTTTCTTT
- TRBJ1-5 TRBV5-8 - CASSLKTGRLDQPQHF TGTGCCAGCAGCTTGAAAACGGGGAGACTAGATCAGCCCCAGCATTTT
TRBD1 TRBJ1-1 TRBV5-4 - CASSRDRNTEAFF TGTGCCAGCAGCCGGGACAGGAACACTGAAGCTTTCTTT
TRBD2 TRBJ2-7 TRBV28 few CASSLSGSLSYEQYF TGTGCCAGCAGTTTAAGCGGGAGTCTCTCCTACGAGCAGTACTTC
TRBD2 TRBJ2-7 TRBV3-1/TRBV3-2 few CASSFPSGAYEQYF TGTGCCAGCAGCTTCCCTAGCGGGGCCTACGAGCAGTACTTC
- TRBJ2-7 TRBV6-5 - CASSGSPYEQYF TGTGCCAGCAGCGGGAGTCCCTACGAGCAGTACTTC
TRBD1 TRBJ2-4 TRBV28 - CASREGQGGVVIQYF TGTGCCAGCAGGGAGGGACAGGGGGGAGTTGTCATTCAGTACTTC
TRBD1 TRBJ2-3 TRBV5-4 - CASSLPGQGVTDTQYF TGTGCCAGCAGCTTGCCTGGACAGGGTGTCACAGATACGCAGTATTTT
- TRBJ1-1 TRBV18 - CASSLDRYNTEAFF TGTGCCAGCTCCCTAGACAGGTACAACACTGAAGCTTTCTTT
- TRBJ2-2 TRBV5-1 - CASSLERGSANTGELFF TGCGCCAGCAGCTTGGAACGGGGGTCAGCCAACACCGGGGAGCTGTTTTTT
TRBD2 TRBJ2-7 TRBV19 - CATSEGLAGGSEQYF TGTGCCACCAGCGAGGGACTAGCGGGAGGTAGCGAGCAGTACTTC
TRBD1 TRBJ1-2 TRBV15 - CATSPRTTGEGYTF TGTGCCACCAGCCCCAGGACCACAGGGGAAGGCTACACCTTC
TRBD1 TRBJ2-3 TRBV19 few CASSPFTGAPTDTQYF TGTGCCAGTAGTCCGTTCACAGGGGCTCCCACAGATACGCAGTATTTT
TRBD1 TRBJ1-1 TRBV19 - CASSNGQGYRTEAFF TGTGCCAGTAGTAACGGACAGGGTTACAGAACTGAAGCTTTCTTT
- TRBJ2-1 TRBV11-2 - CASRSSPSSYNEQFF TGTGCCAGCAGGTCTAGCCCGAGCTCCTACAATGAGCAGTTCTTC
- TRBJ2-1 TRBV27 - CASRDSLSSYNEQFF TGTGCCAGCAGGGACTCTTTGAGCTCCTACAATGAGCAGTTCTTC
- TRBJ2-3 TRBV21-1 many CASSMAAPHTDTQYF TGTGCCAGCAGCATGGCGGCGCCGCACACAGATACGCAGTATTTT
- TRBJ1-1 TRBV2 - CASSERWDGQGWTEAFF TGTGCCAGCAGTGAAAGGTGGGACGGGCAGGGGTGGACTGAAGCTTTCTTT
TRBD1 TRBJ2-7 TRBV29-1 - CSVEEGDRGSTYEQYF TGCAGCGTTGAAGAAGGGGACAGGGGTTCGACCTACGAGCAGTACTTC
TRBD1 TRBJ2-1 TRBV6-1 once CASSVGQGAGNNEQFF TGTGCCAGCAGTGTAGGACAGGGGGCGGGTAACAATGAGCAGTTCTTC
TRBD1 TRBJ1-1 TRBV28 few CASSSGQGSEAFF TGTGCCAGCAGCTCTGGACAGGGAAGTGAAGCTTTCTTT
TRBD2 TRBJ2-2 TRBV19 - CASRTSGRGSGELFF TGTGCCAGTAGAACAAGCGGGAGGGGCTCCGGGGAGCTGTTTTTT
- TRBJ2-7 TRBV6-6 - CASSYSGLADYEQYF TGTGCCAGCAGTTACAGCGGACTGGCGGACTACGAGCAGTACTTC
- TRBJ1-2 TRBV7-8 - CASSLGSYGYTF TGTGCCAGCAGCTTAGGTAGCTATGGCTACACCTTC
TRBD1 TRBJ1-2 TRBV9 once CASSVTGGGYTF TGTGCCAGCTCGGTGACAGGGGGTGGCTACACCTTC
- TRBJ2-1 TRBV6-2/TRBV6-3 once CASSYQYNEQFF TGTGCCAGCAGTTATCAATACAATGAGCAGTTCTTC
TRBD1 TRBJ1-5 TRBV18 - CASSPGQGGSNQPQHF TGTGCCAGCTCACCGGGACAGGGGGGTAGCAATCAGCCCCAGCATTTT
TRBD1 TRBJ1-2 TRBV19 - CASRTGGSGYTF TGTGCCAGTAGGACAGGGGGCTCTGGCTACACCTTC